This TCR beta chain was documented in a study of blood T cell repertoires in COVID-19. Study-wide context: Samples representing acute and convalescent COVID-19 were sourced from the United States, Italy and Spain. T cells, B-cell-depleted T cells, or PBMCs provided the cDNA or gDNA that served as material.

Per the study methods: Scientists estimated how many nucleated cells there were by amplifying reference gene primers. TCRdb's table, derived via immunoSEQ multiplex PCR, lists solely in-frame clones and lacks some. V and J calls and clone size are as listed in that table; D and trimming were resolved from the DNA. The sample has about 87,000 clones, 85% to 90% seen once. Losses at the gene ends were 2 bases for V and 9 bases for J; bases not matched to a gene: 1. The CDR3 has 13 amino acids. In germline, CDR1 is MNHNS, CDR2 SASEGT. Sequencing was performed on peripheral blood. The V call is TRBV6-1, the J call TRBJ1-1; 12 bases agree with TRBD1. The TCR was taken from a man aged 35 to 55 with acute or convalescent COVID-19. This CDR3 is CASSERDRGQAFF. In DNA, the CDR3 is TGTGCCAGCAGTGAAAGGGACAGGGGGCAAGCTTTCTTT.